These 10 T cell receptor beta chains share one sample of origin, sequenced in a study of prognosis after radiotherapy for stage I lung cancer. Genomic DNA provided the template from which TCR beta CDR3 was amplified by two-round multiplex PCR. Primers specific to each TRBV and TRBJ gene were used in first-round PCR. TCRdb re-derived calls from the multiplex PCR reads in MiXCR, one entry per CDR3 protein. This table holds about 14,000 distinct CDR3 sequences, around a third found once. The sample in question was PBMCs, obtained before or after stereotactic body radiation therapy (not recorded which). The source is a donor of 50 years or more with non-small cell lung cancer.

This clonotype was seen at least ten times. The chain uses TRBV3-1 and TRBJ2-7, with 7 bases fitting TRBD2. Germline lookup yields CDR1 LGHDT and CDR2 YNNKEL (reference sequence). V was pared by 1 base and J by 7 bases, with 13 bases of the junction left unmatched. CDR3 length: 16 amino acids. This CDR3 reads CASSQALSGSHGEQYF. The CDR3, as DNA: TGTGCCAGCAGCCAAGCCCTTAGCGGGTCACACGGGGAGCAGTACTTC.

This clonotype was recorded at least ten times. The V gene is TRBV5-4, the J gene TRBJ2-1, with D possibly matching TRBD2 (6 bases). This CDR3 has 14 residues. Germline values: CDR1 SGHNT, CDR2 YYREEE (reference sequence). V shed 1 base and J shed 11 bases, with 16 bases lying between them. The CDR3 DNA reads TGTGCCAGCAGCTTGCCAGGGACTGAAATGAAGCAGTTCTTC. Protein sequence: CASSLPGTEMKQFF.

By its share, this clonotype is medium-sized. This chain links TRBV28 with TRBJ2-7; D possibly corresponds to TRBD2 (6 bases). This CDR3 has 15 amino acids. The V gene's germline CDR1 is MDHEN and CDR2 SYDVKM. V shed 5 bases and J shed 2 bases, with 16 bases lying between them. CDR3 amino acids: CASSHRASAAYEQYF. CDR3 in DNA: TGTGCCAGCAGTCACCGGGCTAGCGCCGCCTACGAGCAGTACTTC.

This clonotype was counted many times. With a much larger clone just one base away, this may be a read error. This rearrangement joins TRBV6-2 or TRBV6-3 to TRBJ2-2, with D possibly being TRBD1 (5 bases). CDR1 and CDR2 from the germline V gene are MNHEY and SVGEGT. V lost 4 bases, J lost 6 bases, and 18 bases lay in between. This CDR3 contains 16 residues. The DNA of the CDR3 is TGTGCCAGCAGTTGGGCCCCAGGGTCCGGCGCCGGGGAGCTGTTTTTT. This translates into CASSWAPGSGAGELFF.

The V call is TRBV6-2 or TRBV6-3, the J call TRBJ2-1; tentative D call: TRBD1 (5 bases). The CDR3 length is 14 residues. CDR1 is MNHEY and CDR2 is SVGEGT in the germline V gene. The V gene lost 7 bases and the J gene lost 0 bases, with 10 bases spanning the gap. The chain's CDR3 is CASTGDSSYNEQFF. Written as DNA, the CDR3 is TGTGCCAGCACTGGAGACAGCTCCTACAATGAGCAGTTCTTC.

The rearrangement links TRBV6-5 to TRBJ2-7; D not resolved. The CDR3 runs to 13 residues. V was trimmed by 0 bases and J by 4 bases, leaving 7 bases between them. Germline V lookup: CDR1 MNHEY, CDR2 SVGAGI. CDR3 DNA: TGTGCCAGCAGTTACTCGGGATCATACGAGCAGTACGTC. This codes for CASSYSGSYEQYV.

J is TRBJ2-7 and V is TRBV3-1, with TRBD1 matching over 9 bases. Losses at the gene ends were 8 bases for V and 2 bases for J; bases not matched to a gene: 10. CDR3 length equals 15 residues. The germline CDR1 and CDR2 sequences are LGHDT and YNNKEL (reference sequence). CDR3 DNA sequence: TGTGCCAGCGGGGCCGAGGACAGGGGACCCTACGAGCAGTACTTC. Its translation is CASGAEDRGPYEQYF.

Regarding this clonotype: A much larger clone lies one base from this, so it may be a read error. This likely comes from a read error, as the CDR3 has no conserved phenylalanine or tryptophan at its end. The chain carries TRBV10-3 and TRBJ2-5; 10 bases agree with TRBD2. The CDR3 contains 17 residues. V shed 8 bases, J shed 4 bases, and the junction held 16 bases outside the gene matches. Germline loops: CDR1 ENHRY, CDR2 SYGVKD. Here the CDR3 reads CAISMGASGSFTETQYI. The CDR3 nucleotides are TGTGCCATCTCAATGGGAGCTAGCGGGAGTTTTACAGAGACCCAGTACATC.

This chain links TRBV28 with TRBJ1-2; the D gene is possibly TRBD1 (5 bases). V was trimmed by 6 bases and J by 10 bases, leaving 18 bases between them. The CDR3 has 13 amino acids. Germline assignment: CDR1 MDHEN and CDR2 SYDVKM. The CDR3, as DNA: TGTGCCAGCAGCTTAGGTCAGGGAGATGACTACACCTTC. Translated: CASSLGQGDDYTF.

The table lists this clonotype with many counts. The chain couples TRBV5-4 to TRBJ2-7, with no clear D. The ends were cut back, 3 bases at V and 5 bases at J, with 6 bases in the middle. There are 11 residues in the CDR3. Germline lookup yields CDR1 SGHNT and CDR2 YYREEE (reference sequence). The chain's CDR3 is CASSYSHEQYF. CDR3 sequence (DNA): TGTGCCAGCAGCTATTCCCACGAGCAGTACTTC.